A single TCR beta chain is shown here with its context. Its antigen is not known. This specimen belongs to a study of T cell repertoires in cytomegalovirus infection. Across the whole study: It was recently identified HLA-C-restricted and well-studied HLA-B-restricted CMV epitopes that the study used. Based on public TCR beta signatures, there were indications of CMV infection and of a matching HLA type.

CDR1 is MNHNS, CDR2 SASEGT, per germline. V was clipped by 8 bases and J by 3 bases, with 14 bases between them. The CDR3 runs 13 residues. Overall study results and limits: CMV-specific TCR beta clonotypes restricted by HLA-C were the ones dominating the ex vivo response.

One entry per CDR3 protein, called by TCRdb with MiXCR from the reads. The table has 310,000 or so distinct CDR3 sequences, more than 20% seen once. This chain links TRBV6-1 with TRBJ2-7, with a possible D match to TRBD2 (5 bases). The sequence derives from a human donor in good health (CMV status not recorded). Some clones in this sample may be carry-over from other donors' samples. The sample consisted of cultured PBMCs, taken from culture after CMV antigen stimulation. CDR3 sequence reads: CASCLAPRYEQYV. In DNA, the CDR3 is TGTGCCAGCTGTTTAGCGCCCCGCTACGAGCAGTACGTC.